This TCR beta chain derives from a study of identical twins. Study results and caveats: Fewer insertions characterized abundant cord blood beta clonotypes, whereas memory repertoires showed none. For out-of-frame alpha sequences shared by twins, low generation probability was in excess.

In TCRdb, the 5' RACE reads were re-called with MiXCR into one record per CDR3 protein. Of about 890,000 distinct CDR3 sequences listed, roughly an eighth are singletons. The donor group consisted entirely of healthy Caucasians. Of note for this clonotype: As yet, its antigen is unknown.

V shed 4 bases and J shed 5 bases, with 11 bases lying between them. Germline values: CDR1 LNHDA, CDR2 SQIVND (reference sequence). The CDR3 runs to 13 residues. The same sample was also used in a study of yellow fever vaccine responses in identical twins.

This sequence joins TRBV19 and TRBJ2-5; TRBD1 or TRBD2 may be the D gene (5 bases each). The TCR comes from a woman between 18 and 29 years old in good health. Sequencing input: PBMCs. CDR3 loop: CASSRGSAETQYF. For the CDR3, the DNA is TGTGCCAGTAGTAGGGGGTCGGCCGAGACCCAGTACTTC.